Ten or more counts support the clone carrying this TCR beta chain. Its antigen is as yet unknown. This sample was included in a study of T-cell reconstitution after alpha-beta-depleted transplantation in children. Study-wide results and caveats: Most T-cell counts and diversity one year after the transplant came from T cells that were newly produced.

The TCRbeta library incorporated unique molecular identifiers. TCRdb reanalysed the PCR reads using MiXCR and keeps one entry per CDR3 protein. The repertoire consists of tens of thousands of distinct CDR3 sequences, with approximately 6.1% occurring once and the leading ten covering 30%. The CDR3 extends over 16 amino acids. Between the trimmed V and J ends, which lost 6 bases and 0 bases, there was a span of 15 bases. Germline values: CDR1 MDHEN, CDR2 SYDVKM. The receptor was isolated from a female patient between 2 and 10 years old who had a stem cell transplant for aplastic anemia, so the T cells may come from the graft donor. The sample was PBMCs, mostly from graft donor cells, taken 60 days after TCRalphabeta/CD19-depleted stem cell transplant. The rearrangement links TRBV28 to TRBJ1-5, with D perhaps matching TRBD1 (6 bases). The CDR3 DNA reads TGTGCCAGCAGCGGGCGACAGGTTTATAGCAATCAGCCCCAGCATTTT. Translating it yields CASSGRQVYSNQPQHF. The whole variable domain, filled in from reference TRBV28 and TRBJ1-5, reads DVKVTQSSRYLVKRTGEKVFLECVQDMDHENMFWYRQDPGLGLRLIYFSYDVKMKEKGDIPEGYSVSREKKERFSLILESASTNQTSMYLCASSGRQVYSNQPQHFGDGTRLSIL.